The 13 T cell receptor beta chains reported below all come from one sample, sequenced in a study of T cell repertoires in ileal Crohn's disease. Regarding time point: neoterminal ileum biopsy at postoperative endoscopy, about 6 months after surgery. Data came from immunoSEQ multiplex PCR; TCRdb stores just in-frame clones and leaves some out. The data hold 13,000 or so clones, with 70% to 90% observed a single time. Sequences were obtained from ileal tissue. The receptors stem from an adult with Crohn's disease.

The CDR3 sequence is CASSEAGQGSNEQFF. CDR3 nucleotides: TGCGCCAGCAGTGAAGCGGGACAGGGCTCCAATGAGCAGTTCTTC. The chain couples TRBV10-2 to TRBJ2-1, with 9 bases aligning to TRBD1. The germline V gene has CDR1 WSHSY and CDR2 SAAADI. After removal of 3 bases from V and 6 bases from J, the junction contained 6 bases not matched to a gene. The CDR3 is 15 residues long.

The J gene is TRBJ1-1, the V gene TRBV27, with D perhaps matching TRBD1 (5 bases). The germline gives CDR1 MNHEY, CDR2 SMNVEV (reference sequence). Trimming left V 5 bases short and J 11 bases short, with 21 bases between. The CDR3 totals 14 residues. The DNA for the CDR3 is TGTGCCAGCAGTCCACGCCCAACGGGGGATGGGGCTTTCTTT. Protein product: CASSPRPTGDGAFF.

This chain joins TRBV27 and TRBJ1-3; D gene ambiguous. The CDR3 is 14 residues long. Trimming took off 3 bases at V and 0 bases at J, with 6 bases between the two ends. Per the germline V gene, CDR1 is MNHEY and CDR2 is SMNVEV (reference sequence). CDR3 in amino acids: CASSFGNSGNTIYF. DNA of the CDR3: TGTGCCAGCAGTTTCGGGAACTCTGGAAACACCATATATTTT.

This clone was detected a few times. The gene calls are TRBV15 and TRBJ1-1; D gene uncertain. The CDR3 has 15 amino acids. Looked up from germline, CDR1 is LNHNV and CDR2 is YYDKDF (reference sequence). V shed 1 base and J shed 0 bases, with 9 bases lying between them. DNA of the CDR3: TGTGCCACCAGCAGAGCGACTTCTATGAACACTGAAGCTTTCTTT. The encoded protein is CATSRATSMNTEAFF.

The rearrangement joins TRBV6-5 to TRBJ1-1; no firm D call. CDR1 and CDR2 (germline): MNHEY, SVGAGI. V lost 5 bases, J lost 3 bases, and 7 bases lay in between. CDR3 length: 12 residues. The chain's CDR3 is CASSEPDTEAFF. The CDR3 DNA is TGTGCCAGCAGTGAACCGGACACTGAAGCTTTCTTT.

The CDR3 DNA sequence: TGCAGCGTTCCCCGGGGGTCGTACACAGATACGCAGTATTTT. This encodes CSVPRGSYTDTQYF. This chain links TRBV29-1 with TRBJ2-3; D is possibly TRBD2 (6 bases). CDR3 size: 14 residues. Trimming shortened V by 5 bases and J by 2 bases, and 14 bases separated the two germline ends. Germline V lookup: CDR1 SQVTM, CDR2 ANQGSEA.

The chain carries TRBV2 and TRBJ1-2, with 7 positions matching TRBD1. The CDR3 is 12 residues long. The V gene end was trimmed by 8 bases and the J gene end by 8 bases; junction bases not matched to a gene: 8. CDR1 SNHLY and CDR2 FYNNEI come from the germline V gene. CDR3 sequence reads: CASDLNRGGYTF. The DNA for the CDR3 is TGTGCCAGCGATTTAAACAGGGGAGGCTACACCTTC.

The chain has TRBV7-2 and TRBJ1-5; 7 bases agree with TRBD1. Germline V gene sequence: CDR1 SGHTA, CDR2 FQGNSA. This CDR3 is built from 15 residues. The V segment lost 0 bases and the J segment 6 bases; nucleotides outside the gene matches: 5. Here the CDR3 DNA reads TGTGCCAGCAGCTTAGCAGGGGGCGTCGGTCAGCCCCAGCATTTT. Its protein is CASSLAGGVGQPQHF.

This clone was observed a few times. The chain couples TRBV7-9 to TRBJ1-1, with 7 bases lining up with TRBD1. The V segment lost 0 bases and the J segment 5 bases; nucleotides outside the gene matches: 3. Germline CDR1 SEHNR, CDR2 FQNEAQ (reference sequence). This CDR3 is 14 amino acids long. The CDR3 loop is CASSLAGGGTEAFF. CDR3 bases: TGTGCCAGCAGCTTAGCAGGGGGCGGGACTGAAGCTTTCTTT.

This chain connects TRBV4-1 to TRBJ2-5, with 7 bases aligning to TRBD1. The CDR3 totals 15 residues. Unmatched junction bases numbered 8, after V lost 3 bases and J lost 4 bases. The germline gives CDR1 MGHRA, CDR2 YSYEKL. CDR3: CASSQRTGDLETQYF. CDR3 in DNA: TGCGCCAGCAGCCAGCGAACAGGGGATTTAGAGACCCAGTACTTC.

The V gene is TRBV27, the J gene TRBJ1-1; 7 bases align to TRBD1. J was trimmed by 4 bases and V by 0 bases; bases with no gene match: 5. The CDR3 consists of 15 residues. In germline, CDR1 is MNHEY, CDR2 SMNVEV (reference sequence). The CDR3 reads CASSLSLGGLTEAFF. CDR3 bases: TGTGCCAGCAGTTTATCTCTAGGGGGCCTCACTGAAGCTTTCTTT.

The genes are TRBV6-5 and TRBJ1-1, with 9 positions matching TRBD1. The germline V gene has CDR1 MNHEY and CDR2 SVGAGI. This CDR3 comprises 14 residues. J lost 5 bases, V lost 5 bases, and 6 bases had no gene match. The CDR3 bases are TGTGCCAGCAGTATACAGGGGGCGCGGACTGAAGCTTTCTTT. Protein sequence: CASSIQGARTEAFF.

The chain carries TRBV30 and TRBJ1-2; 8 bases line up with TRBD1. In germline, CDR1 is GTSNPN, CDR2 SVGIG (reference sequence). The CDR3 has 16 residues. The V gene end was trimmed by 2 bases and the J gene end by 8 bases; junction bases not matched to a gene: 16. CDR3 loop: CAWSPSRWTGRDGYTF. The CDR3 DNA is TGTGCCTGGAGTCCATCCCGCTGGACAGGGCGAGACGGCTACACCTTC.